This T cell receptor beta chain was identified in a study of blood T cell repertoires in COVID-19. Study details: Both acute and convalescent COVID-19 samples were obtained from the United States, Italy and Spain.

Only in-frame clones appear in the TCRdb table, and some are missing; sequencing was by immunoSEQ multiplex PCR. The sample has about 250,000 clones, 80% to 90% seen once. The CDR3 has 16 amino acids. Per germline, CDR1 MNHEY and CDR2 SMNVEV (reference sequence). The ends lost 6 bases at V and 3 bases at J; junction bases unmatched: 10. Participant-given clinical history determined each cohort assignment. The sequence derives from a woman in her 30s who had recovered from COVID-19. The genes are TRBV27 and TRBJ1-2; 10 positions agree with TRBD1. The source material was PBMCs or T cells enriched from blood (not recorded which). The CDR3 here is CASRGTGAPFDYGYTF. In nucleotides, the CDR3 is TGTGCCAGCAGAGGGACAGGGGCCCCCTTTGACTATGGCTACACCTTC.